One sample yielded the 12 T cell receptor beta chains listed below, sequenced in a study of blood T cell repertoires in COVID-19. Sequencing used immunoSEQ multiplex PCR; TCRdb keeps in-frame clones, though not all of them. Here the sample spans nearly 350,000 clones, over 70% being singletons. Specimen: peripheral blood. All receptors derive from a woman in her forties or fifties with COVID-19, enrolled during active disease.

The V call is TRBV5-4, the J call TRBJ2-7, with D perhaps TRBD1 (5 bases). The V end lost 4 bases, the J end lost 0 bases, and 14 bases lay between the germline ends. The germline CDR1 and CDR2 sequences are SGHNT and YYREEE (reference sequence). This CDR3 has 15 amino acids. The CDR3 DNA sequence: TGTGCCAGCAGCCCACAGGCTGGAAACTCCTACGAGCAGTACTTC. Translating gives CASSPQAGNSYEQYF.

V is TRBV7-2 and J is TRBJ2-5; D may be TRBD2 (5 bases). The CDR3 is made up of 14 amino acids. CDR1 SGHTA and CDR2 FQGNSA come from the germline V gene. V was pared by 1 base and J by 5 bases, with 11 bases between. CDR3: CASSLDGRRETQYF. For the CDR3, the DNA is TGTGCCAGCAGCTTAGATGGGAGACGGGAGACCCAGTACTTC.

The chain recombines TRBV5-8 with TRBJ2-1; 9 bases line up with TRBD1. Germline V gives CDR1 SGHTS, CDR2 YDEGEE. The CDR3 sequence is 15 residues long. Trimming took 4 bases from V and 7 from J; bases not matched to a gene: 9. The CDR3 loop is CASSQGQGLVNEQFF. The CDR3, as DNA: TGTGCCAGCAGCCAGGGACAGGGCCTTGTGAATGAGCAGTTCTTC.

V is TRBV11-3 and J is TRBJ2-3, with TRBD1 matching 9 bases. The CDR3 covers 17 residues. Germline-derived CDR1 and CDR2 are SGHNT and YENEEA. Losses at the gene ends were 1 base for V and 1 base for J; bases not matched to a gene: 6. The DNA for the CDR3 is TGTGCCAGCAGCTTAGGGGAAAGGACAGGGGGCACAGATACGCAGTATTTT. Protein: CASSLGERTGGTDTQYF.

V is TRBV6-5 and J is TRBJ2-7; possibly TRBD1 for D (6 bases). Germline CDR1 MNHEY, CDR2 SVGAGI. The V gene lost 0 bases and the J gene lost 1 base, with 10 bases spanning the gap. The CDR3 covers 15 residues. The CDR3 here is CASSYSRRGSYEQYF. As DNA, the CDR3 is TGTGCCAGCAGTTACTCACGAAGGGGGTCCTACGAGCAGTACTTC.

This rearrangement joins TRBV19 to TRBJ2-2; the match to TRBD2 covers 10 bases. J gave up 4 bases and V 7 bases, and 3 bases lay outside the gene matches. The germline CDR1 and CDR2 sequences are LNHDA and SQIVND (reference sequence). CDR3 length: 14 residues. The CDR3 coding sequence is TGTGCCAGTACTAGCGGGAGCCCCACCGGGGAGCTGTTTTTT. It translates to CASTSGSPTGELFF.

The genes are TRBV7-9 and TRBJ1-4; D remains unclear. V was trimmed by 10 bases and J by 1 base, leaving 16 bases between them. Germline CDR1 is SEHNR and CDR2 is FQNEAQ (reference sequence). The CDR3 contains 15 residues. CDR3 nucleotide sequence: TGTGCCATCCCTTTAACGGCGGAAACTAATGAAAAACTGTTTTTT. This codes for CAIPLTAETNEKLFF. The full variable domain, its missing parts supplied by reference TRBV7-9 and TRBJ1-4, is DTGVSQNPRHKITKRGQNVTFRCDPISEHNRLYWYRQTLGQGPEFLTYFQNEAQLEKSRLLSDRFSAERPKGSFSTLEIQRTEQGDSAMYLCAIPLTAETNEKLFFGSGTQLSVL.

V and J are TRBV27 and TRBJ2-1, with D perhaps matching TRBD1 (7 bases). This CDR3 comprises 20 residues. Germline assignment: CDR1 MNHEY and CDR2 SMNVEV (reference sequence). Trimming left V 5 bases short and J 0 bases short, with 26 bases between. The CDR3 DNA sequence: TGTGCCAGCAGTACGCCAAGGGGGGCCCGACAGGGCAGCTCCTACAATGAGCAGTTCTTC. This gives the protein CASSTPRGARQGSSYNEQFF.

This clone was seen more than once but under ten times. The chain carries TRBV27 and TRBJ1-1; possibly TRBD1 for D (6 bases). V lost 2 bases and J 0 bases, leaving 13 bases between the germline ends. Germline CDR1 and CDR2: MNHEY and SMNVEV (reference sequence). This CDR3 has 16 residues. CDR3 DNA sequence: TGTGCCAGCAGTTTAAATATACAGGGCCTGAACACTGAAGCTTTCTTT. Translated: CASSLNIQGLNTEAFF.

The gene calls are TRBV25-1 and TRBJ2-5; D unclear. This CDR3 is built from 16 residues. Trimming stripped 3 bases from V and 1 base from J, with 15 bases between. Germline assignment: CDR1 MGHDK and CDR2 SYGVNS. The chain's CDR3 is CASSDSLEALQETQYF. The CDR3 region has the DNA TGTGCCAGCAGTGACTCTCTCGAAGCGCTCCAAGAGACCCAGTACTTC.

V gene TRBV7-9 combines with J gene TRBJ1-4; D ambiguous. V lost 5 bases and J 0 bases, leaving 10 bases between the germline ends. CDR1 SEHNR and CDR2 FQNEAQ come from the germline V gene (reference sequence). The CDR3 length is 15 residues. The DNA for the CDR3 is TGTGCCAGCAGCCCAATCGGGGCAACTAATGAAAAACTGTTTTTT. Translating it yields CASSPIGATNEKLFF.

The V call is TRBV30, the J call TRBJ2-1; TRBD2 matches at 10 bases. The CDR3 is 14 amino acids. Germline V gene data show CDR1 as GTSNPN and CDR2 as SVGIG (reference sequence). The V and J ends lost 3 bases and 11 bases, in that order; junction bases with no gene match: 10. The CDR3 spells CAWSSSGGGRKQFF. CDR3 coding DNA: TGTGCCTGGAGCTCTAGCGGGGGCGGTAGGAAGCAGTTCTTC. The full variable domain, in which reference TRBV30 and TRBJ2-1 provide the parts outside the CDR3, is SQTIHQWPATLVQPVGSPLSLECTVEGTSNPNLYWYRQAAGRGLQLLFYSVGIGQISSEVPQNLSASRPQDRQFILSSKKLLLSDSGFYLCAWSSSGGGRKQFFGPGTRLTVL.